The 14 T cell receptor beta chains given below trace back to one sample, sequenced in a study of cytomegalovirus exposure and HLA in healthy donors. The PCR used 60 Vbeta and 13 Jbeta primers. Profiling relied on immunoSEQ multiplex PCR, and the TCRdb table lists in-frame clones only, not all of them. The table shows just under 80,000 clones, with 78% occurring only once. The sample was PBMCs. These receptors all come from a middle-aged man in good health and CMV-seronegative.

The CDR3 DNA reads as TGCGCCAGCAGCCAGTGGACAGGCCCGAACACTGAAGCTTTCTTT. The encoded protein is CASSQWTGPNTEAFF. This chain links TRBV5-1 with TRBJ1-1, with 7 bases fitting TRBD1. V dropped 4 bases and J dropped 1; count of bases not matched to a gene: 7. Germline CDR1 reads SGHRS; CDR2 reads YFSETQ. The length of the CDR3 is 15 residues. The variable domain in full, completed from reference TRBV5-1 and TRBJ1-1, reads KAGVTQTPRYLIKTRGQQVTLSCSPISGHRSVSWYQQTPGQGLQFLFEYFSETQRNKGNFPGRFSGRQFSNSRSEMNVSTLELGDSALYLCASSQWTGPNTEAFFGQGTRLTVV.

This chain uses TRBV7-2 with TRBJ2-3; 7 positions agree with TRBD2. CDR1 and CDR2 from the germline V gene are SGHTA and FQGNSA. The CDR3 is 14 residues long. V was pared by 5 bases and J by 8 bases, with 10 bases of the junction left unmatched. The chain's CDR3 is CASSALARGGTQYF. For the CDR3, the DNA is TGTGCCAGCAGCGCACTAGCGAGAGGCGGTACGCAGTATTTT.

The chain joins TRBV6-1 to TRBJ2-7, with 7 bases lining up with TRBD1. CDR1 is MNHNS and CDR2 is SASEGT in the germline V gene. The CDR3 contains 14 residues. After removal of 6 bases from V and 0 bases from J, the junction contained 5 bases not matched to a gene. CDR3 nucleotides: TGTGCCAGCAGGGCAACAGGGGTCTCCTACGAGCAGTACTTC. It yields the protein CASRATGVSYEQYF.

The chain recombines TRBV5-1 with TRBJ1-1; TRBD1 is a possible D gene (6 bases). Trimming stripped 1 base from V and 1 base from J, with 14 bases between. This CDR3 has 16 residues. Germline assignment: CDR1 SGHRS and CDR2 YFSETQ. In DNA form, the CDR3 reads TGCGCCAGCAGCTTGATCCCGGGACAACGGAACACTGAAGCTTTCTTT. Its translation is CASSLIPGQRNTEAFF.

The V call is TRBV7-9, the J call TRBJ1-1, with 8 nucleotides matching TRBD1. CDR1 SEHNR and CDR2 FQNEAQ come from the germline V gene (reference sequence). This CDR3 comprises 13 residues. J lost 4 bases, V lost 10 bases, and 8 bases had no gene match. In DNA form, the CDR3 reads TGTGCCACCGGACAGGGTAGGGGCACTGAAGCTTTCTTT. Translating gives CATGQGRGTEAFF.

This chain links TRBV6-5 with TRBJ2-1; D gene unclear. V was trimmed by 0 bases and J by 5 bases, leaving 8 bases between them. Germline V gives CDR1 MNHEY, CDR2 SVGAGI. The CDR3 is made up of 14 amino acids. CDR3 in amino acids: CASSYSGRDNEQFF. The CDR3 region has the DNA TGTGCCAGCAGTTACTCGGGTCGGGACAATGAGCAGTTCTTC.

This clone showed up just a few times. CDR3 DNA: TGTGCCAGCAGTTCCTCAGCTAACAGGGGATGGGTCATTCAGTACTTC. This sequence encodes CASSSSANRGWVIQYF. The V call is TRBV28, the J call TRBJ2-4; TRBD1 matches 7 bases. Trimming took 4 bases from V and 9 from J; bases not matched to a gene: 15. CDR1 MDHEN and CDR2 SYDVKM come from the germline V gene. The CDR3 loop spans 16 amino acids.

This clone appeared once. This rearrangement joins TRBV11-2 to TRBJ2-7, with TRBD1 identical over 7 bases. This CDR3 spans 15 amino acids. CDR1 is SGHAT, CDR2 FQNNGV, per germline. J gave up 0 bases and V 5 bases, and 7 bases lay outside the gene matches. The CDR3 sequence: CASSGAGTVSYEQYF. The CDR3 DNA reads TGTGCCAGCAGCGGTGCCGGGACAGTCTCCTACGAGCAGTACTTC.

This chain joins TRBV2 and TRBJ2-1; D is possibly TRBD1 (6 bases). V was clipped by 7 bases and J by 9 bases, with 13 bases between them. Per germline, CDR1 SNHLY and CDR2 FYNNEI. The length of the CDR3 is 12 residues. The chain's CDR3 is CASKGERGEQFF. CDR3 bases: TGTGCCAGCAAGGGGGAGAGGGGTGAGCAGTTCTTC.

The rearrangement joins TRBV5-1 to TRBJ1-2; D may be TRBD1 (6 bases). Germline CDR1 and CDR2: SGHRS and YFSETQ. V lost 4 bases, J lost 4 bases, and 17 bases lay in between. The CDR3 contains 15 residues. The CDR3 coding sequence is TGCGCCAGCAGCCCAGAGCCCGGGACACCCTATGGCTACACCTTC. It translates to CASSPEPGTPYGYTF.

The rearrangement uses TRBV30 and TRBJ1-2, with 7 bases aligning to TRBD1. This CDR3 spans 16 amino acids. V was clipped by 1 base and J by 4 bases; unmatched bases: 12. CDR1 and CDR2 from the germline V gene are GTSNPN and SVGIG (reference sequence). CDR3 sequence (DNA): TGTGCCTGGAGTGGGGGACAGCGATCGCCCTCCTATGGCTACACCTTC. Translating gives CAWSGGQRSPSYGYTF.

The chain's CDR3 is CASSLWVLHGGYF. The CDR3 DNA reads as TGTGCCAGCAGCCTCTGGGTTCTGCATGGCGGGTACTTC. This chain connects TRBV5-6 to TRBJ2-5; D gene unclear. V was shortened by 4 bases and J by 13 bases, with 20 bases between the two germline ends. The CDR3 runs to 13 residues. Germline-derived CDR1 and CDR2 are SGHDT and YYEEEE.

The chain employs TRBV6-6 and TRBJ1-5; D ambiguous. Germline CDR1 and CDR2: MNHNY and SVGAGI (reference sequence). The CDR3 runs 12 residues. V was clipped by 6 bases and J by 2 bases, with 5 bases between them. CDR3 nucleotides: TGTGCCAGCAGCCTCCGCAATCAGCCCCAGCATTTT. Translated: CASSLRNQPQHF.

J is TRBJ1-1 and V is TRBV9; D is undetermined. V lost 4 bases, J lost 5 bases, and 15 bases lay in between. The CDR3 runs to 14 residues. Germline CDR1 and CDR2: SGDLS and YYNGEE. The CDR3 nucleotides read TGTGCCAGCAGCTCCGAGGTAGATGGGACTGAAGCTTTCTTT. Translated, it gives CASSSEVDGTEAFF.